This T cell receptor (beta chain) was obtained from a study of T cell responses to AZD1222 COVID-19 vaccine. This table comes from immunoSEQ multiplex PCR, and its TCRdb copy is limited to in-frame clones, with some not included. The sample includes about 150,000 clones, approximately 90% of them seen just once. J was trimmed by 1 base and V by 9 bases; bases with no gene match: 5. Germline V gives CDR1 MNHEY, CDR2 SMNVEV (reference sequence). This CDR3 is 15 amino acids long. The input for sequencing was peripheral blood, taken 28 days after the second AZD1222 dose. The TCR sequence derives from an adult who received the AZD1222 COVID-19 vaccine. V gene TRBV27 combines with J gene TRBJ2-7; 14 bases map to TRBD2. The CDR3 DNA sequence: TGTGCCAGACCGACTAGCGGGGGGGTTTCCTACGAGCAGTACTTC. Its translation: CARPTSGGVSYEQYF.